This T cell receptor beta chain was retrieved from a study of Tregs in tolerant kidney transplant recipients. This clone was detected once. Its antigen is as yet unknown. The protocol was immunoSEQ multiplex PCR, while the TCRdb copy is restricted to in-frame clones and leaves out a portion. The table includes 15,000 to 20,000 clones, about two thirds detected once. The CDR3 spans 13 residues. The ends were cut back, 6 bases at V and 0 bases at J, with 6 bases in the middle. CDR1 is MNHNS and CDR2 is SASEGT in the germline V gene. Study-wide findings and caveats: No direct test of biological reproducibility was done here. Tregs expanded with activated donor B cells seemed most donor-specific.

Sequencing used Tregs from blood cultured with allogeneic cells. The sequence came from a human donor in good health. The chain joins TRBV6-1 to TRBJ1-5; D uncertain. The CDR3 bases are TGTGCCAGCAGCTACTATAGCAATCAGCCCCAGCATTTT. Translating it yields CASSYYSNQPQHF.